One and the same sample provided the 26 T cell receptor beta chains below, sequenced in a study of CD8 T cells in ankylosing spondylitis. TCRdb called the 5' RACE reads again in MiXCR, with one record for every CDR3 protein. The data contain approximately 300,000 distinct CDR3 sequences, roughly 20% of them seen just once; the ten biggest clones take up roughly 3.6%. The sequenced material came from blood, either unsorted or a sorted T cell fraction (not recorded which). These receptors all stem from a female donor with ankylosing spondylitis or in good health (not recorded which).

The V call is TRBV12-3 or TRBV12-4, the J call TRBJ2-5; no clear D. V shed 2 bases and J shed 0 bases, with 7 bases lying between them. The CDR3 runs to 14 residues. CDR3 sequence: CASSLRPNQETQYF. The CDR3 coding sequence is TGTGCCAGCAGTTTACGGCCGAACCAAGAGACCCAGTACTTC.

This chain links TRBV5-1 with TRBJ2-3; 11 bases are a match to TRBD2. This CDR3 contains 16 residues. Germline V gene lookup returns CDR1 SGHRS and CDR2 YFSETQ. The junction had 3 bases not matched to a gene; V was cut back by 3 bases and J by 0 bases. CDR3 residues: CASSSRLAGSTDTQYF. CDR3 in DNA: TGCGCCAGCAGCTCTCGACTAGCGGGGAGCACAGATACGCAGTATTTT.

This clonotype occurred a few times. The chain recombines TRBV28 with TRBJ1-2; D possibly corresponds to TRBD1 (5 bases). The V and J ends lost 5 bases and 5 bases respectively, with 12 bases between them. CDR3 size: 13 residues. In germline, CDR1 is MDHEN, CDR2 SYDVKM. The CDR3 loop reads CASSRTPIYGYTF. The CDR3 region has the DNA TGTGCCAGCAGTCGGACACCTATTTATGGCTACACCTTC.

This clonotype was recorded many times. The genes are TRBV7-2 and TRBJ2-1; the D is unclear. The length of the CDR3 is 11 residues. V shed 4 bases and J shed 8 bases, with 6 bases lying between them. Per germline, CDR1 SGHTA and CDR2 FQGNSA. The CDR3 nucleotides are TGTGCCAGCAGCTGGTCCCATGAGCAGTTCTTC. Amino acid sequence: CASSWSHEQFF.

At least ten counts were recorded for this clonotype. The V call is TRBV29-1, the J call TRBJ2-5; D perhaps matches TRBD2 (5 bases). Germline loops: CDR1 SQVTM, CDR2 ANQGSEA. CDR3 length equals 13 residues. V lost 8 bases and J 2 bases, leaving 15 bases between the germline ends. CDR3 residues: CSTAGSFQETQYF. CDR3 DNA sequence: TGCAGCACTGCTGGGAGCTTTCAAGAGACCCAGTACTTC.

This rearrangement joins TRBV5-5 to TRBJ1-5; D gene uncertain. Germline-derived CDR1 and CDR2 are SGHKS and YYEKEE (reference sequence). The length of the CDR3 is 16 residues. Deletions cut 0 bases from V and 0 bases from J, with 10 bases between. The CDR3: CASSLGGSYSNQPQHF. For the CDR3, the DNA is TGTGCCAGCAGCTTGGGTGGGTCCTATAGCAATCAGCCCCAGCATTTT.

This chain joins TRBV7-2 and TRBJ1-1; TRBD1 is a possible D gene (6 bases). The germline V and J ends were trimmed by 5 bases and 4 bases, with 11 bases remaining between them. Germline values: CDR1 SGHTA, CDR2 FQGNSA. The CDR3 has 13 residues. Here the CDR3 reads CASSDRQATEAFF. The CDR3 bases are TGTGCCAGCAGCGATCGACAGGCCACTGAAGCTTTCTTT.

The V gene is TRBV7-2, the J gene TRBJ2-6; D unclear. The CDR3 covers 14 residues. Trimming shortened V by 5 bases and J by 1 base, and 6 bases separated the two germline ends. Germline V lookup: CDR1 SGHTA, CDR2 FQGNSA. The CDR3 sequence: CASSPRSGANVLTF. CDR3 nucleotide sequence: TGTGCCAGCAGCCCCAGGTCTGGGGCCAACGTCCTGACTTTC. The full variable domain, its missing parts supplied by reference TRBV7-2 and TRBJ2-6, is GAGVSQSPSNKVTEKGKDVELRCDPISGHTALYWYRQSLGQGLEFLIYFQGNSAPDKSGLPSDRFSAERTGGSVSTLTIQRTQQEDSAVYLCASSPRSGANVLTFGAGSRLTVL.

As to this clonotype: Possible read error: a much larger clone is one base away. This chain connects TRBV29-1 to TRBJ2-3; possible D gene TRBD1, 5 bases. In germline, CDR1 is SQVTM, CDR2 ANQGSEA. This CDR3 contains 13 residues. The CDR3 protein is CSVEPKGPDKQYF. CDR3 DNA sequence: TGCAGCGTTGAACCCAAGGGGCCAGATAAGCAGTATTTT.

This chain joins TRBV6-1 and TRBJ2-7; 8 nucleotides agree with TRBD2. This CDR3 comprises 14 residues. Germline loops: CDR1 MNHNS, CDR2 SASEGT. J lost 7 bases, V lost 5 bases, and 10 bases had no gene match. CDR3: CASSPGLAPREQYF. The CDR3 nucleotides are TGTGCCAGCAGTCCCGGACTAGCTCCAAGGGAGCAGTACTTC.

This clonotype was counted ten times or more. J is TRBJ1-1 and V is TRBV29-1; D remains unclear. The germline gives CDR1 SQVTM, CDR2 ANQGSEA. The CDR3 loop spans 12 amino acids. The V and J ends lost 1 base and 7 bases respectively, with 10 bases between them. The CDR3 DNA reads TGCAGCGTTGAAGGATGGGCAGATGAAGCTTTCTTT. Amino acids: CSVEGWADEAFF. The whole variable domain, remainder taken from reference TRBV29-1 and TRBJ1-1, is SAVISQKPSRDICQRGTSLTIQCQVDSQVTMMFWYRQQPGQSLTLIATANQGSEATYESGFVIDKFPISRPNLTFSTLTVSNMSPEDSSIYLCSVEGWADEAFFGQGTRLTVV.

The genes are TRBV4-3 and TRBJ2-2; D tentatively fits TRBD1 or TRBD2 (5 bases each). Germline V gene lookup returns CDR1 LGHNA and CDR2 YSLEER. CDR3 length: 15 residues. V lost 3 bases and J lost 5, with 13 bases in between. This CDR3 is CASSQRGAITGELFF. The CDR3 DNA reads as TGCGCCAGCAGCCAGCGAGGGGCGATTACCGGGGAGCTGTTTTTT.

This clonotype was observed many times. The chain recombines TRBV4-3 with TRBJ2-5, with 8 positions matching TRBD2. The V segment lost 0 bases and the J segment 2 bases; nucleotides outside the gene matches: 8. Germline values: CDR1 LGHNA, CDR2 YSLEER. This CDR3 has 17 residues. The chain's CDR3 is CASSQDPFGGRQETQYF. In DNA form, the CDR3 reads TGCGCCAGCAGCCAAGATCCTTTCGGCGGGAGGCAAGAGACCCAGTACTTC.

This chain uses TRBV7-6 with TRBJ2-2; 11 nucleotides line up with TRBD2. The CDR3 has 20 residues. With 4 bases clipped from V and 5 bases from J, the junction kept 18 bases outside the gene matches. The V gene's germline CDR1 is SGHVS and CDR2 FNYEAQ. The CDR3 DNA reads as TGTGCCAGCAGCTCCAGAAAGATACCTCTAGCGGGAGGTGGTACCGGGGAGCTGTTTTTT. This sequence encodes CASSSRKIPLAGGGTGELFF.

This clonotype was seen just once. The J gene is TRBJ2-4, the V gene TRBV18; D unclear. The CDR3 totals 18 residues. V was trimmed by 1 base and J by 0 bases, leaving 16 bases between them. From germline, CDR1 is KGHSH and CDR2 LQKENI. The CDR3 sequence: CASSPLASSTIAKNIQYF. For the CDR3, the DNA is TGTGCCAGCTCACCACTCGCATCAAGTACGATAGCCAAAAACATTCAGTACTTC.

With respect to this clonotype: Germline is not matched at one junction end, which may reflect a read error. The gene calls are TRBV10-3 and TRBJ1-2, with 8 bases that match TRBD1. Germline values: CDR1 ENHRY, CDR2 SYGVKD. The CDR3 length is 15 residues. CDR3 protein: CAISTTGQGKDGYTF. Here the CDR3 DNA reads TGTGCCATCAGTACAACTGGACAGGGAAAAGATGGATACACCTTC.

J is TRBJ2-7 and V is TRBV20-1; the D gene is possibly TRBD1 (6 bases). Germline V lookup: CDR1 DFQATT, CDR2 SNEGSKA (reference sequence). The CDR3 is 14 residues long. With 3 bases removed from V and 4 bases from J, the gap between germline ends came to 16 bases. The CDR3 here is CSARDPGAYYEQYF. The CDR3 DNA sequence: TGCAGTGCTAGGGACCCAGGGGCGTATTACGAGCAGTACTTC.

This clonotype was found many times. V and J are TRBV11-2 and TRBJ1-1, with D perhaps matching TRBD1 (5 bases). CDR3 length: 13 residues. V was trimmed by 2 bases and J by 7 bases, leaving 11 bases between them. The germline V gene has CDR1 SGHAT and CDR2 FQNNGV. The CDR3 DNA follows: TGTGCCAGCAGCTTAAAAGAAGGGGTTGAAGCTTTCTTT. The encoded protein is CASSLKEGVEAFF. The whole variable domain, filled in from reference TRBV11-2 and TRBJ1-1, reads EAGVAQSPRYKIIEKRQSVAFWCNPISGHATLYWYQQILGQGPKLLIQFQNNGVVDDSQLPKDRFSAERLKGVDSTLKIQPAKLEDSAVYLCASSLKEGVEAFFGQGTRLTVV.

This clonotype was detected ten times or more. This chain uses TRBV12-3 or TRBV12-4 with TRBJ2-7; D uncertain. V lost 6 bases to trimming and J lost 1 base, with 13 bases between them. The CDR3 runs 14 residues. The CDR3 nucleotides are TGTGCCAGCAGCCTTCAGTGGCGGTCCTACGAGCAGTACTTC. It codes for CASSLQWRSYEQYF.

The CDR3: CASRSVTGNTEAFF. The CDR3 nucleotides read TGTGCCAGCAGATCAGTGACAGGGAACACTGAAGCTTTCTTT. The chain couples TRBV12-3 or TRBV12-4 to TRBJ1-1; a possible D gene is TRBD1 (6 bases). V was clipped by 6 bases and J by 1 base, with 12 bases between them. This CDR3 is 14 amino acids long.

This clonotype turned up a few times. This chain joins TRBV12-3 or TRBV12-4 and TRBJ1-1; D is possibly TRBD1 (6 bases). Trimming took 7 bases from V and 3 from J, leaving 15 bases between them. The length of the CDR3 is 14 residues. The DNA for the CDR3 is TGTGCCAGCACCGAACAGGGAAGGGACACTGAAGCTTTCTTT. Protein sequence: CASTEQGRDTEAFF.

This chain links TRBV11-2 with TRBJ2-1; D might be TRBD1 (6 bases). V lost 0 bases and J lost 7, with 25 bases in between. Per germline, CDR1 SGHAT and CDR2 FQNNGV. CDR3 length: 19 amino acids. CDR3: CASSLDGRVYRRQGNEQFF. CDR3 nucleotide sequence: TGTGCCAGCAGCTTAGATGGTCGTGTATACAGGAGGCAGGGGAATGAGCAGTTCTTC.

This clonotype was counted between two and nine times. CDR3 residues: CASNPDGYNEQFF. In DNA form, the CDR3 reads TGTGCCAGCAACCCCGACGGTTACAATGAGCAGTTCTTC. The chain carries TRBV7-9 and TRBJ2-1; D call uncertain. CDR1 and CDR2 from the germline V gene are SEHNR and FQNEAQ (reference sequence). Trimming cost V 7 bases and J 4 bases, with 11 bases left between them. This CDR3 has 13 amino acids. The entire variable domain, with the rest obtained from reference TRBV7-9 and TRBJ2-1, is as follows: DTGVSQNPRHKITKRGQNVTFRCDPISEHNRLYWYRQTLGQGPEFLTYFQNEAQLEKSRLLSDRFSAERPKGSFSTLEIQRTEQGDSAMYLCASNPDGYNEQFFGPGTRLTVL.

This chain links TRBV30 with TRBJ1-5, with no clear D. With 2 bases removed from V and 3 bases from J, the gap between germline ends came to 8 bases. The CDR3 spans 13 residues. In germline, CDR1 is GTSNPN, CDR2 SVGIG (reference sequence). The CDR3 loop is CAWSRTHNQPQHF. The CDR3 bases are TGTGCCTGGAGTCGGACTCACAATCAGCCCCAGCATTTT.

The genes are TRBV4-3 and TRBJ2-5, with 10 bases lining up with TRBD1. V shed 0 bases and J 1 base; nucleotides not matched to a gene: 5. The CDR3 extends over 17 amino acids. The germline gives CDR1 LGHNA, CDR2 YSLEER. In nucleotides, the CDR3 is TGCGCCAGCAGCCAAGAGACAGGGGGCCTAGGCCAAGAGACCCAGTACTTC. It translates to CASSQETGGLGQETQYF.

Ten or more counts support this clonotype. This chain uses TRBV5-6 with TRBJ2-1; TRBD1 aligns across 7 bases. This CDR3 spans 15 amino acids. The V and J ends lost 5 bases and 2 bases, in that order; junction bases with no gene match: 7. Germline V gives CDR1 SGHDT, CDR2 YYEEEE. For the CDR3, the DNA is TGTGCCAGCAGGCGCGGACAGGCGGCCTACAATGAGCAGTTCTTC. It specifies CASRRGQAAYNEQFF.